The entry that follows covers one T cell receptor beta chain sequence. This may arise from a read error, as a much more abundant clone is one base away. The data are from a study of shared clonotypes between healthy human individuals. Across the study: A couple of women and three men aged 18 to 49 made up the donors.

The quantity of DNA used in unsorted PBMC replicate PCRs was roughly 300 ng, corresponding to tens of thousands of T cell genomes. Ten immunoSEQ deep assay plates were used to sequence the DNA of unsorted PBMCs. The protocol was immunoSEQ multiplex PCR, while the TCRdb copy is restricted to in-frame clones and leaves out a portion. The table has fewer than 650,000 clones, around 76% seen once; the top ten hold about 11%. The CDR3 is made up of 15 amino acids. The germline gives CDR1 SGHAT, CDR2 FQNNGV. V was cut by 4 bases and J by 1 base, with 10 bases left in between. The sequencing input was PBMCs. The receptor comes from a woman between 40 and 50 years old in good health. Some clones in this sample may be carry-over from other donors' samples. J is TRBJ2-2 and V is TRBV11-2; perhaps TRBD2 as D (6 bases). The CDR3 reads CASSSIGGNTGELFF. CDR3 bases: TGTGCCAGCAGCTCCATCGGGGGGAACACCGGGGAGCTGTTTTTT.